This is a list of T cell receptor beta chains from one sample in a study of vaccination and CD4 T cells after COVID-19. Each CDR3 protein gets one entry after TCRdb re-called the PCR reads with MiXCR. The table records 20,000 to 25,000 distinct CDR3 sequences, around 62% of them present only once. No antigen is known for these receptors. The material was CD4+ T cells from blood, cultured in vitro, obtained before SARS-CoV-2 vaccination. These receptors all come from a human donor who received a COVID-19 vaccine. The CDR3 runs from the conserved cysteine through the conserved F or W. The order of the fields is D gene, CDR3 length, clone size, J gene, V gene, CDR3 DNA, CDR3 protein. The D gene is left open where the match is weak. Clone size appears in some rows only: once, few, many, or a class for an expanded clone.

TRBD1	15	-	TRBJ2-3	TRBV25-1	TGTGCCAGCAGTGCCCGGGACAGGGTAACAGATACGCAGTATTTT	CASSARDRVTDTQYF
TRBD1	14	-	TRBJ2-7	TRBV30	TGTGCCTTCGATACGGACAGGGGAACCTACGAGCAGTACTTC	CAFDTDRGTYEQYF
-	15	-	TRBJ2-2	TRBV27	TGTGCCAGCAGTTCCCTCGGCCAGAACACCGGGGAGCTGTTTTTT	CASSSLGQNTGELFF
TRBD2	15	-	TRBJ2-1	TRBV7-9	TGTGCCAGCAGCTTTGTACTAGCGGGGGGGAATGAGCAGTTCTTC	CASSFVLAGGNEQFF
-	17	-	TRBJ1-5	TRBV12-1	TGTGCCAGCAGCAGAGAGGGACACCTCCCCACCAATCAGCCCCAGCATTTT	CASSREGHLPTNQPQHF
TRBD1	16	-	TRBJ1-1	TRBV7-4	TGTGCCAGCAGCTCCCATGTAACAGGGGTTGACACTGAAGCTTTCTTT	CASSSHVTGVDTEAFF
TRBD1	11	-	TRBJ1-5	TRBV20-1	TGCAGTGCTAGAGTCCGGGACAGGGGTTTTTTT	CSARVRDRGFF
-	11	-	TRBJ1-2	TRBV7-9	TGTGCCAGCGGAACGGAGAGTGGCTACACCTTC	CASGTESGYTF
-	15	-	TRBJ2-5	TRBV5-6	TGTGCCAGCAGCTTGTACAGGGCGGGTGGAGAGACCCAGTACTTC	CASSLYRAGGETQYF
-	14	-	TRBJ1-2	TRBV11-3	TGTGCCAGCAGCTTAGGGCTGGAGAACTATGGCTACACCTTC	CASSLGLENYGYTF
-	13	few	TRBJ1-5	TRBV6-4	TGTGCCCTAGGGGGGTATAGCAATCAGCCCCAGCATTTT	CALGGYSNQPQHF
TRBD1	11	-	TRBJ1-1	TRBV11-3	TGTGCCAGCAGCTTGACAGGGGAAGCTTTCTTT	CASSLTGEAFF
TRBD2	18	-	TRBJ2-1	TRBV25-1	TGTGCCAGCAGCGCTGGGACTAGCGGTGAGAGCTCCTACAATGAGCAGTTCTTC	CASSAGTSGESSYNEQFF
-	13	-	TRBJ1-4	TRBV19	TGTGCCAGTAGTATGAGGGCGGGGGAAAAACTGTTTTTT	CASSMRAGEKLFF
-	14	-	TRBJ2-7	TRBV2	TGTGCCAGCAGTACGAACCGGGACTCCCCCGAGCAGTACTTC	CASSTNRDSPEQYF
-	19	-	TRBJ2-3	TRBV4-1	TGCGCCAGCAGCCAAGATAGGGGGGCCCCGGGACCAGACACAGATACGCAGTATTTT	CASSQDRGAPGPDTDTQYF
-	13	-	TRBJ1-2	TRBV12-3/TRBV12-4	TGTGCCAGCAGTTTAGCGGTGAGGTATGGCTACACCTTC	CASSLAVRYGYTF
-	10	-	TRBJ2-7	TRBV2	TGTGCCAGCAGTGCCTACGAGCAGTACTTC	CASSAYEQYF
-	18	-	TRBJ1-1	TRBV5-1	TGCGCCAGCAGCTTGGGAAGCCCTGGGGGGGTGTCGAACACTGAAGCTTTCTTT	CASSLGSPGGVSNTEAFF
TRBD2	15	few	TRBJ2-3	TRBV11-3	TGTGCCAGCAGCCCTCCTAGCGGTCGGTCAGATACGCAGTATTTT	CASSPPSGRSDTQYF
-	13	few	TRBJ1-1	TRBV18	TGTGCCAGCTCACTGACGGTGAACACTGAAGCTTTCTTT	CASSLTVNTEAFF
TRBD1	16	few	TRBJ1-2	TRBV12-3/TRBV12-4	TGTGCCAGCAGTCAGGACAGGGGACCTCTCAACTATGGCTACACCTTC	CASSQDRGPLNYGYTF
TRBD1	15	medium-sized	TRBJ1-2	TRBV19	TGTGCCAGTAGTACCCCGGGACAGGGGCACTATGGCTACACCTTC	CASSTPGQGHYGYTF
TRBD1	16	-	TRBJ1-6	TRBV6-1	TGTGCCAGCAGTCCCCTCCGACAGGGATCGGGTTCACCCCTCCACTTT	CASSPLRQGSGSPLHF
-	13	-	TRBJ1-1	TRBV2	TGTGCCAGCAGTAAGGAACCGAACACTGAAGCTTTCTTT	CASSKEPNTEAFF
-	16	-	TRBJ1-5	TRBV27	TGTGCCAGCAGTGAGTACAACAGAGGGGAGAATCAGCCCCAGCATTTT	CASSEYNRGENQPQHF
-	16	few	TRBJ1-5	TRBV21-1	TGTGCCAGCACTTTCCGGGACATATATAGCAATCAGCCCCAGCATTTT	CASTFRDIYSNQPQHF
-	12	-	TRBJ2-7	TRBV30	TGTGCCTGGAGTGTAGGCAGGGCCGAGCAGTACTTC	CAWSVGRAEQYF
-	12	-	TRBJ1-2	TRBV6-1	TGTGCCAGCAGTGATGGGCTCTATGGCTACACCTTC	CASSDGLYGYTF
-	17	-	TRBJ1-1	TRBV7-3	TGTGCCAGCAGCTTAACGCCTCCGGGAGGGGGTAACACTGAAGCTTTCTTT	CASSLTPPGGGNTEAFF
-	17	-	TRBJ2-5	TRBV21-1	TGTGCCAGCAGCAAAGTGGGGGGCAGGGGGCCACGAGAGACCCAGTACTTC	CASSKVGGRGPRETQYF
-	14	once	TRBJ2-1	TRBV7-3	TGTGCCAGCAGCCCCGGACTCACGCCCCATGAGCAGTTCTTC	CASSPGLTPHEQFF
-	13	-	TRBJ1-2	TRBV30	TGTGCCTGGACAGTAGGGAGAGGCGGTGGCTACACCTTC	CAWTVGRGGGYTF
-	15	medium-sized	TRBJ2-3	TRBV7-2	TGTGCCAGCAGCTTACGAAGTTCGACCACAGATACGCAGTATTTT	CASSLRSSTTDTQYF
TRBD1	14	-	TRBJ1-2	TRBV12-3/TRBV12-4	TGTGCCAGCAGTTTTTGGTTAGGGGGCATGGGCTACACCTTC	CASSFWLGGMGYTF
TRBD1	14	-	TRBJ2-3	TRBV27	TGTGCCAGCAGGGACAGGGACGGGACAGATACGCAGTATTTT	CASRDRDGTDTQYF